The 25 T cell receptor beta chains listed next were all sequenced from one sample in a study of CD8 T cells in ankylosing spondylitis (dated by TCRdb to 2017 to 2019). The library was built by means of 5' RACE. The instrument given in TCRdb is Illumina HiSeq 2500. TCRdb reran the public reads through fastp at Q25 and MiXCR, keeping productive beta chains. Every entry covers one CDR3 protein and lists the most common genes and DNA from its rows. The sample has 200,000 or so distinct CDR3 sequences on record, 15% to 20% of them singletons. More than 3.5% of the sample comes from the top ten. Specimen: blood, either unsorted or a sorted T cell fraction (not recorded which). The receptors stem from a male donor aged 10 to 30 with ankylosing spondylitis or in good health (not recorded which). Donor details come from another sample of the same person, matched by shared clones.

This clonotype was counted at least ten times. The chain joins TRBV14 to TRBJ2-7; no clear D gene. The ends were cut back, 0 bases at V and 2 bases at J, with 2 bases in the middle. The CDR3 spans 12 residues. Germline V gene data show CDR1 as SGHDN and CDR2 as FVKESK. In DNA form, the CDR3 reads TGTGCCAGCAGCCAAGACACCTACGAGCAGTACGTC. Its translation: CASSQDTYEQYV.

This sequence joins TRBV29-1 and TRBJ2-1, with D unclear. The CDR3 runs to 10 residues. Trimming removed 2 bases at V and 9 bases at J, with 5 bases between. Per germline, CDR1 SQVTM and CDR2 ANQGSEA. The CDR3 spells CSVESGEQFF. DNA of the CDR3: TGCAGCGTTGAATCTGGTGAGCAGTTCTTC.

This chain uses TRBV11-3 with TRBJ2-7; 10 bases are shared with TRBD2. J lost 5 bases, V lost 0 bases, and 4 bases had no gene match. Germline V lookup: CDR1 SGHNT, CDR2 YENEEA. The length of the CDR3 is 15 residues. The CDR3 is CASSLDGTSVDEQYF. In nucleotides, the CDR3 is TGTGCCAGCAGCTTAGATGGGACTAGCGTGGACGAGCAGTACTTC.

Ten or more counts support this clonotype. This chain links TRBV12-3 or TRBV12-4 with TRBJ1-1, with D possibly being TRBD1 (6 bases). The V end lost 7 bases, the J end lost 4 bases, and 13 bases lay between the germline ends. This CDR3 spans 13 amino acids. This chain's CDR3 is CASTIKGGTEAFF. CDR3 bases: TGTGCCAGCACCATTAAAGGGGGCACTGAAGCTTTCTTT.

This clonotype was seen at least ten times. V and J are TRBV25-1 and TRBJ2-3; D might be TRBD2 (5 bases). Germline values: CDR1 MGHDK, CDR2 SYGVNS. The V end lost 5 bases, the J end lost 2 bases, and 11 bases lay between the germline ends. The length of the CDR3 is 14 residues. In DNA form, the CDR3 reads TGTGCCAGCAGTAGGACGACTATCACAGATACGCAGTATTTT. Its translation: CASSRTTITDTQYF.

In this sample, this clonotype turned up a few times. The chain combines TRBV2 with TRBJ2-4; D not resolved. Trimming removed 6 bases from V and 3 bases from J, with 6 bases in between. The germline V gene encodes CDR1 SNHLY and CDR2 FYNNEI. There are 12 residues in the CDR3. In DNA, the CDR3 is TGTGCCAGCAGCTGGGTCAAAAACATTCAGTACTTC. It yields the protein CASSWVKNIQYF.

There are many counts of this clonotype. V gene TRBV28 combines with J gene TRBJ2-1, with D perhaps TRBD2 (6 bases). The V and J ends lost 5 bases and 11 bases respectively, with 22 bases between them. The CDR3 spans 15 residues. Germline CDR1 MDHEN, CDR2 SYDVKM. CDR3 protein: CASSRSGEPPIKQFF. The CDR3 nucleotides are TGTGCCAGCAGTAGATCGGGGGAGCCCCCAATAAAGCAGTTCTTC.

Ten or more counts support this clonotype. The rearrangement links TRBV20-1 to TRBJ1-5; D possibly corresponds to TRBD1 (5 bases). The CDR3 extends over 14 amino acids. Germline-derived CDR1 and CDR2 are DFQATT and SNEGSKA (reference sequence). V dropped 1 base and J dropped 7 bases, with 14 bases sitting between them. This CDR3 is CSARVRGVSQPQHF. Here the CDR3 DNA reads TGCAGTGCTAGAGTGAGGGGCGTTAGCCAGCCCCAGCATTTT.

This clonotype was detected only a few times. The chain carries TRBV10-1 and TRBJ2-2, with a tentative D call TRBD2 (5 bases). Germline V lookup: CDR1 WNHNN, CDR2 SYGVQD (reference sequence). This CDR3 spans 16 amino acids. V lost 0 bases and J 1 base, leaving 9 bases between the germline ends. The CDR3 here is CASSESTGMNTGELFF. CDR3 sequence (DNA): TGCGCCAGCAGTGAGTCTACGGGGATGAACACCGGGGAGCTGTTTTTT.

This clonotype was seen repeatedly, ten times or more. The genes are TRBV10-3 and TRBJ1-2, with a tentative D call TRBD1 (5 bases). The CDR3 contains 12 residues. V shed 3 bases and J shed 5 bases, with 7 bases lying between them. In germline, CDR1 is ENHRY, CDR2 SYGVKD. In nucleotides, the CDR3 is TGTGCCATCAGTGAAGACAGATATGGCTACACCTTC. Encoded protein: CAISEDRYGYTF.

This clonotype was counted many times. The CDR3: CSARDRGGRAYEQYF. The CDR3 bases are TGCAGTGCTAGAGATCGGGGCGGGAGGGCCTACGAGCAGTACTTC. The V gene is TRBV20-1, the J gene TRBJ2-7; 9 bases match TRBD2. This CDR3 spans 15 amino acids. V lost 0 bases and J lost 2; bases outside the gene matches: 5. In germline, CDR1 is DFQATT, CDR2 SNEGSKA (reference sequence).

In its sample, this clonotype was seen many times. The rearrangement joins TRBV28 to TRBJ2-2; D call uncertain. The CDR3 is 12 residues long. Trimming pared 7 bases from V and 4 bases from J, leaving 7 bases between. Germline V gene data show CDR1 as MDHEN and CDR2 as SYDVKM. This CDR3 reads CASMDPTGELFF. The DNA of the CDR3 is TGTGCCAGCATGGACCCCACCGGGGAGCTGTTTTTT.

This clonotype was recorded many times. The genes are TRBV28 and TRBJ2-3, with no clear D. Trimming cost V 2 bases and J 6 bases, with 12 bases left between them. The CDR3 has 14 amino acids. CDR1 is MDHEN, CDR2 SYDVKM, per germline. CDR3 in amino acids: CASSLSRPPDTQYF. CDR3 sequence (DNA): TGTGCCAGCAGTTTAAGCCGACCGCCCGATACGCAGTATTTT.

This clonotype was recorded many times. The V gene is TRBV6-1, the J gene TRBJ1-5; TRBD1 agrees at 9 bases. The V gene end was trimmed by 5 bases and the J gene end by 4 bases; junction bases not matched to a gene: 3. This CDR3 has 14 amino acids. Germline CDR1 and CDR2: MNHNS and SASEGT. CDR3 sequence reads: CASSTGGGNQPQHF. The CDR3 nucleotides are TGTGCCAGCAGTACAGGGGGCGGGAATCAGCCCCAGCATTTT.

This clonotype was found many times. The chain has TRBV12-3 or TRBV12-4 and TRBJ2-7; D remains unclear. V dropped 2 bases and J dropped 2 bases, with 13 bases sitting between them. CDR3 length equals 15 residues. This chain's CDR3 is CASSLSGDAAYEQYV. CDR3 nucleotides: TGTGCCAGCAGTTTATCAGGTGACGCGGCCTACGAGCAGTACGTC.

This clonotype was counted at least ten times. The V and J genes are TRBV12-3 or TRBV12-4 and TRBJ2-7; the match to TRBD1 covers 9 bases. After removal of 6 bases from V and 6 bases from J, the junction contained 3 bases not matched to a gene. The CDR3 is 12 amino acids. The DNA of the CDR3 is TGTGCCAGCAGAAAGGGACAGGGCGAGCAGTACGTC. Its protein product is CASRKGQGEQYV.

The table lists this clonotype with many counts. V and J are TRBV18 and TRBJ2-2, with D uncertain. V lost 2 bases and J 3 bases, leaving 10 bases between the germline ends. CDR1 KGHSH and CDR2 LQKENI come from the germline V gene. This CDR3 comprises 15 residues. Here the CDR3 DNA reads TGTGCCAGCTCACCAAGGTCAGGCGACACCGGGGAGCTGTTTTTT. Its translation is CASSPRSGDTGELFF.

This clonotype was recorded at least ten times. This chain connects TRBV18 to TRBJ2-5; no reliable D call. The CDR3 sequence is 15 residues long. Trimming cost V 5 bases and J 1 base, with 14 bases left between them. CDR1 and CDR2 (germline): KGHSH, LQKENI. The CDR3, as DNA: TGTGCCAGCTCAATGACATTTTCATCCCAAGAGACCCAGTACTTC. It translates to CASSMTFSSQETQYF.

This clonotype was found many times. The chain carries TRBV18 and TRBJ2-1; no clear D. Germline assignment: CDR1 KGHSH and CDR2 LQKENI. This CDR3 contains 14 residues. V was shortened by 2 bases and J by 4 bases, with 9 bases between the two germline ends. CDR3 residues: CASSPFTLYNEQFF. CDR3 nucleotides: TGTGCCAGCTCACCATTCACGCTGTACAATGAGCAGTTCTTC.

This clonotype was counted at least ten times. CDR3 nucleotide sequence: TGTGCCAGCAGCTCCGGGACCCGCGGGGAGCTGTTTTTT. It encodes CASSSGTRGELFF. V gene TRBV7-9 combines with J gene TRBJ2-2, with D possibly called TRBD1 or TRBD2 (5 bases each). The germline V gene encodes CDR1 SEHNR and CDR2 FQNEAQ (reference sequence). This CDR3 is 13 amino acids long. V was trimmed by 4 bases and J by 7 bases, leaving 10 bases between them.

Ten or more counts support this clonotype. V usage is TRBV2 and J usage is TRBJ2-3; 7 bases map to TRBD2. The CDR3 has 12 amino acids. V was clipped by 7 bases and J by 3 bases; unmatched bases: 1. Per the germline V gene, CDR1 is SNHLY and CDR2 is FYNNEI. The CDR3 DNA sequence: TGTGCCAGCACTAGCGGTACAGATACGCAGTATTTT. Its translation: CASTSGTDTQYF.

This chain links TRBV7-8 with TRBJ2-5; D is perhaps TRBD1 or TRBD2 (7 bases each). From germline, CDR1 is SGHVS and CDR2 FQNEAQ. V shed 4 bases and J shed 3 bases, with 15 bases lying between them. There are 15 residues in the CDR3. Here the CDR3 DNA reads TGTGCCAGCAGCTCGGGACAGCGGGAAGAAGAGACCCAGTACTTC. Amino acids: CASSSGQREEETQYF.

This clonotype occurred many times. The rearrangement uses TRBV28 and TRBJ2-2; TRBD1 might be the D (5 bases). The CDR3 runs 16 residues. V lost 3 bases, J lost 0 bases, and 11 bases lay in between. Germline CDR1 reads MDHEN; CDR2 reads SYDVKM. Here the CDR3 reads CASSFVGRANTGELFF. CDR3 sequence (DNA): TGTGCCAGCAGTTTTGTGGGCAGGGCGAACACCGGGGAGCTGTTTTTT.

V usage is TRBV20-1 and J usage is TRBJ2-3; D might be TRBD1 or TRBD2, each matching 5 bases. There are 15 residues in the CDR3. The germline CDR1 and CDR2 sequences are DFQATT and SNEGSKA (reference sequence). V shed 0 bases and J shed 5 bases, with 15 bases lying between them. In nucleotides, the CDR3 is TGCAGTGCTAGAGAGGAGGCAGGGCGGGTAGATACGCAGTATTTT. It translates to CSAREEAGRVDTQYF.

This rearrangement joins TRBV20-1 to TRBJ2-3; TRBD2 matches at 13 bases. CDR1 and CDR2 from the germline V gene are DFQATT and SNEGSKA (reference sequence). The junction had 4 bases not matched to a gene; V was cut back by 3 bases and J by 4 bases. The CDR3 is 15 residues long. Here the CDR3 DNA reads TGCAGTGCTAGTCGACTAGCGGGAGGTCCAGATACGCAGTATTTT. This codes for CSASRLAGGPDTQYF.